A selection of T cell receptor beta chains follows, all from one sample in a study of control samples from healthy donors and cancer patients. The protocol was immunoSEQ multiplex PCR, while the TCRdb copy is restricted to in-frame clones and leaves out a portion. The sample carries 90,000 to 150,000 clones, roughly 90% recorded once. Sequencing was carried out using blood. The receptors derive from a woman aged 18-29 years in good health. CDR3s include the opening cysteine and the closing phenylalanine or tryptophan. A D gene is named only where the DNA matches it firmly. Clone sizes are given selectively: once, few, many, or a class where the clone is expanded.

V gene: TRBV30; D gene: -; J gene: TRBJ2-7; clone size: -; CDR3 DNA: TGTGCCTGGAGTGTGAGGTGGAACGAGCAGTACTTC; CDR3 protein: CAWSVRWNEQYF
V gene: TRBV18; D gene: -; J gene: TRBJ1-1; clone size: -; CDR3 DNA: TGTGCCAGCTCATACACGGGACGGATGAACACTGAAGCTTTCTTT; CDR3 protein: CASSYTGRMNTEAFF
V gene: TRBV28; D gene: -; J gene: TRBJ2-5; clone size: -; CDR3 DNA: TGTGCCAGCAGTCCACAGGGGGGGTTCCAAGAGACCCAGTACTTC; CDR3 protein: CASSPQGGFQETQYF
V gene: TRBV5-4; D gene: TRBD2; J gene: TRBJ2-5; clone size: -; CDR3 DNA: TGTGCCAGCAGCTCGGGACTAGCGGGGGCTCTACAAGAGACCCAGTACTTC; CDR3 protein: CASSSGLAGALQETQYF
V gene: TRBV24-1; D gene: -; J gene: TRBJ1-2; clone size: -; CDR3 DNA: TGTGCCACCAGTGACCGGTTCAGAAACTATGGCTACACCTTC; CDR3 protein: CATSDRFRNYGYTF
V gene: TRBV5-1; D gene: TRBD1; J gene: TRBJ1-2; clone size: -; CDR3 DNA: TGCGCCAGCAGCGCCAGAACAGGGGTCTATGGCTACACCTTC; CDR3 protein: CASSARTGVYGYTF
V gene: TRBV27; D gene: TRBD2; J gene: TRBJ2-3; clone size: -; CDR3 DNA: TGTGCCAGCAGCCTCGGGACTAGCGGTTACACAGATACGCAGTATTTT; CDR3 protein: CASSLGTSGYTDTQYF
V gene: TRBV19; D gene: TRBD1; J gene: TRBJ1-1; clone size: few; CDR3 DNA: TGTGCCAGTAGTTCGGACAGGGGCACTGAAGCTTTCTTT; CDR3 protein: CASSSDRGTEAFF
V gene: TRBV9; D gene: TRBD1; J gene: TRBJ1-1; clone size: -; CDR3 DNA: TGTGCCAGCAGCGCCCCGGGACAGGGAGGCCTTTACACTGAAGCTTTCTTT; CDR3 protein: CASSAPGQGGLYTEAFF
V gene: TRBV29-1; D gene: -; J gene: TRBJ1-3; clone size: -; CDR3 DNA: TGCAGCGTCCGCCAGGGGTTTGGAAACACCATATATTTT; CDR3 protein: CSVRQGFGNTIYF
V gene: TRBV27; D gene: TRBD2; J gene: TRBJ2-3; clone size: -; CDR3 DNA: TGTGCCAGCAGTTCCGGACTAGCCACAGATACGCAGTATTTT; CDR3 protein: CASSSGLATDTQYF
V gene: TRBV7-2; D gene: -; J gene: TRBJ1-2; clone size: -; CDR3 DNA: TGTGCCAGCAGCTTAGCAGTCGGAGGAGGCCCCGGGGCCAATAACTATGGCTACACCTTC; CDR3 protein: CASSLAVGGGPGANNYGYTF
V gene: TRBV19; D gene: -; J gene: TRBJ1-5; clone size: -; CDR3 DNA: TGTGCCAGTAGTATAGGGGGCTTGACCCATAGCAATCAGCCCCAGCATTTT; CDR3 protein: CASSIGGLTHSNQPQHF
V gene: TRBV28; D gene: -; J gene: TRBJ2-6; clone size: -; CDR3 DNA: TGTGCCAGCAGTTTCTCCCGCCCACCTGGGGCCAACGTCCTGACTTTC; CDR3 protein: CASSFSRPPGANVLTF
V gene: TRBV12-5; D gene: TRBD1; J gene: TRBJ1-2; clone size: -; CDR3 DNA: TGTGCTAGTGCCATCAGGACAGGGGGCATCTATGGCTACACCTTC; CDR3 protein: CASAIRTGGIYGYTF
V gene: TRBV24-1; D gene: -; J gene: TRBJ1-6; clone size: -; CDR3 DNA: TGTGCCACCAGTGATTCACAACACCCATTGACAGCGAGCTCCTATAATTCACCCCTCCACTTT; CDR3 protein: CATSDSQHPLTASSYNSPLHF
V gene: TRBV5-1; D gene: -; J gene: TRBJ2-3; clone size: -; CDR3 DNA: TGCGCCAGCAGCTACCTGACAGGCGGCACAGATACGCAGTATTTT; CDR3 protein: CASSYLTGGTDTQYF
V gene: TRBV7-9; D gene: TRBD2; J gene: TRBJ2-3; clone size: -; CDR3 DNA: TGTGCCAGCAGCTTAGGACTAGCGGGCACAGATACGCAGTATTTT; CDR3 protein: CASSLGLAGTDTQYF
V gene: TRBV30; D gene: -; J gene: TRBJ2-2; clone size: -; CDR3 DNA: TGTGCCTGGAGACGGGGAAACACCGGGGAGCTGTTTTTT; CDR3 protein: CAWRRGNTGELFF
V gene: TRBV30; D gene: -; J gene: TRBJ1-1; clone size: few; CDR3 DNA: TGTGCCTCCCGAGGGGGAAAGACGAACACTGAAGCTTTCTTT; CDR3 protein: CASRGGKTNTEAFF
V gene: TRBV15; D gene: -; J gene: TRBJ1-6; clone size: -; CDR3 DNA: TGTGCCACCAGCTCCCACGAGGCGGTTAATTCACCCCTCCACTTT; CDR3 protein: CATSSHEAVNSPLHF
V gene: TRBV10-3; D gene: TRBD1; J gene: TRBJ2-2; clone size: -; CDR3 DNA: TGTGCCATCAGTGAGTCCGAGACAGGGTCTGACACCGGGGAGCTGTTTTTT; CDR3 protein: CAISESETGSDTGELFF
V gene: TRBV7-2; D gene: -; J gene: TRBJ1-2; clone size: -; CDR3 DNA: TGTGCCAGCAGCCCAGACAATAACTATGGCTACACCTTC; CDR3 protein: CASSPDNNYGYTF
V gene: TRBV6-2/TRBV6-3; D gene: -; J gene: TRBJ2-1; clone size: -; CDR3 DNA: TGTGCCAGCAGTTACTCGAAAGTAGCAGGTAACAATGAGCAGTTCTTC; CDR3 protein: CASSYSKVAGNNEQFF
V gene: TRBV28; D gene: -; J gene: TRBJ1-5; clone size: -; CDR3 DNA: TGTGCCAGCAGCATCAATCAGCCCCAGCATTTT; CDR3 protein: CASSINQPQHF
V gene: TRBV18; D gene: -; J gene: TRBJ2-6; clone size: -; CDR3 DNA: TGTGCCAGCTCGCTCTCTGGGGCCAACGTCCTGACTTTC; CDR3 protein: CASSLSGANVLTF
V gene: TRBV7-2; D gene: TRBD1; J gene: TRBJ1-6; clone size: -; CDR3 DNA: TGTGCCAGCAGCTTCGGGGCACACAGGGGGCTGTATAATTCACCCCTCCACTTT; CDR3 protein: CASSFGAHRGLYNSPLHF
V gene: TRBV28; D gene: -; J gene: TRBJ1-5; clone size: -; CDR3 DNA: TGTGCCAGCAGTTTACTGACTAAAAATCCGCCCCAGCATTTT; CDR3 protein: CASSLLTKNPPQHF
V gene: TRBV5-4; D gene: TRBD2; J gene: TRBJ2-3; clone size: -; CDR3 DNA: TGTGCCAGCCGAAGGGGGGCGTATGTGACTAGCGGGGACACAGATACGCAGTATTTT; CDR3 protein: CASRRGAYVTSGDTDTQYF
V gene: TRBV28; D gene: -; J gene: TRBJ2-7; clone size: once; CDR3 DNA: TGTGCCAGCAGTGCCTCCTACGAGCAGTACTTC; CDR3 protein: CASSASYEQYF
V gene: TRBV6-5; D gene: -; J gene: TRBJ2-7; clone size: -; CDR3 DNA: TGTGCCAGCACACGTTGGGGAGCGGAAACCTACGAGCAGTACTTC; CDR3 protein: CASTRWGAETYEQYF
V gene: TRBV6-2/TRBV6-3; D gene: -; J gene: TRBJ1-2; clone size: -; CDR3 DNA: TGTGCCAGCAGTTACTCTTCCGGGACTCTCGGCTACACCTTC; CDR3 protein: CASSYSSGTLGYTF
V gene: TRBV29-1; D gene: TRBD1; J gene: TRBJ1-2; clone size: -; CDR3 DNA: TGCAGCGTTTCCCGGACAGGGAACTATGGCTACACCTTC; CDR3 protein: CSVSRTGNYGYTF
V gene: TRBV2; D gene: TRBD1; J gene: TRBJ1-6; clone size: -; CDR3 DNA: TGTGCCAGCAGTCTGACAGGGTTGGGTAATTCACCCCTCCACTTT; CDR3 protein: CASSLTGLGNSPLHF
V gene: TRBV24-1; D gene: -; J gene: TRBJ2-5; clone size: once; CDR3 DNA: TGTGCCACCAGTGATTTGCGGGGAGGAGAGACCCAGTACTTC; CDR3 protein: CATSDLRGGETQYF
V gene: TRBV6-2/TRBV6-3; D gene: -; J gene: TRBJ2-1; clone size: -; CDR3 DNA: TGTGCCAGCAGTCGTGCGGGACCGCACACCCAGGCCTACAATGAGCAGTTCTTC; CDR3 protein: CASSRAGPHTQAYNEQFF
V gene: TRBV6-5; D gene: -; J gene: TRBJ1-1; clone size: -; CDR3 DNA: TGTGCCAGCAGCCCCCGAATGGGAGGTCGGGAAGCTTTCTTT; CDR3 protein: CASSPRMGGREAFF